What follows describes a single T cell receptor (beta chain). Its target is unknown. This sample was included in a study of response to subunit inactivated influenza vaccine. Study-level findings and limits: Few new T cells, the authors suggested, are recruited by each seasonal influenza vaccination.

TCRdb used MiXCR to reprocess the RT-PCR reads, holding one entry per CDR3 protein. The sample records 630,000 or so distinct CDR3 sequences, less than 20% being singletons. The CDR3 totals 13 residues. CDR1 is SGHRS, CDR2 YFSETQ, per germline. The ends were cut back, 6 bases at V and 5 bases at J, with 15 bases in the middle. V usage is TRBV5-1 and J usage is TRBJ2-7; perhaps D is TRBD1 or TRBD2 (6 bases each). The sequence came from a man aged 45 to 65 who received an inactivated influenza vaccine. The sample was PBMCs from blood, taken approximately 13 days after vaccination. CDR3: CASKEGTYDEQYF. The CDR3 coding sequence is TGCGCCAGCAAGGAGGGGACATACGACGAGCAGTACTTC.